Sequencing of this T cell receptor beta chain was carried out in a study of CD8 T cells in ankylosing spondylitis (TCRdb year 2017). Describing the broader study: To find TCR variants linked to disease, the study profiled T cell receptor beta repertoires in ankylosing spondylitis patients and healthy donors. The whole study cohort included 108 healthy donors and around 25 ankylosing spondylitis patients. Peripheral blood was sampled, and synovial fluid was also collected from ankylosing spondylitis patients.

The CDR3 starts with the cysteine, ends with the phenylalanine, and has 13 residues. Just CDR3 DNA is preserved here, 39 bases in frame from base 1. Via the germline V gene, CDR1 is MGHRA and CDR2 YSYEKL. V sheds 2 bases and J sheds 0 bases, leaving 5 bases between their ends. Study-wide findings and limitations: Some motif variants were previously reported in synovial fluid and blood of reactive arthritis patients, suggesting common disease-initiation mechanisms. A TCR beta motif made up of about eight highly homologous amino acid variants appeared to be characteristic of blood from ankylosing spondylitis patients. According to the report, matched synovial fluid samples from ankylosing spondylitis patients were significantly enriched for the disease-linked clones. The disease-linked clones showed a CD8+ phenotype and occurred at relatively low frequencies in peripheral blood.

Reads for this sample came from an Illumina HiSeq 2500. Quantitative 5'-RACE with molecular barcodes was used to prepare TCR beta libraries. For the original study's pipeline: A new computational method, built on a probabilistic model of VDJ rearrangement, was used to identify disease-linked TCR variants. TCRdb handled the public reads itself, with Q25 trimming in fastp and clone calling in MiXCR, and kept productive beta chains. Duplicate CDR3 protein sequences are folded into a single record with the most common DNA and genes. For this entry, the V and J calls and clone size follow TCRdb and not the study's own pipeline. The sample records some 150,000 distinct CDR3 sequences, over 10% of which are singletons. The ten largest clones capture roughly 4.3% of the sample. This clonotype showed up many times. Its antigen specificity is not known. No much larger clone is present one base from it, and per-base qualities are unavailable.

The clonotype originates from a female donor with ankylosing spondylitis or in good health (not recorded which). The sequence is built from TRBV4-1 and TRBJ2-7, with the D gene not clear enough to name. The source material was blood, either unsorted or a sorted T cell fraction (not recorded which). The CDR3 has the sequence CASSQTNSYEQYF. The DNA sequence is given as TGCGCCAGCAGCCAAACTAACTCCTACGAGCAGTACTTC.